The 19 T cell receptor beta chains listed next were all sequenced from one sample in a study of T cells after yellow fever vaccination. TCRdb re-analysed the 5' RACE reads in MiXCR, keeping a single row per CDR3 protein. Among 300,000 to 350,000 distinct CDR3 sequences listed, roughly 4.3% were seen once. Sequencing was performed on PBMCs, taken 15 days after the yellow fever booster vaccination. Receptors were obtained from a man aged 18 to 35 who received the YFV17D yellow fever vaccine.

The table lists this clonotype with many counts. V and J are TRBV6-5 and TRBJ1-5; no reliable D call. The CDR3 covers 14 residues. Trimming removed 5 bases from V and 6 bases from J, with 14 bases in between. Germline V gene sequence: CDR1 MNHEY, CDR2 SVGAGI. CDR3 sequence: CASSPAASGQPQHF. Here the CDR3 DNA reads TGTGCCAGCAGTCCCGCCGCGTCCGGTCAGCCCCAGCATTTT.

V and J are TRBV19 and TRBJ2-3; D tentatively reads TRBD1 or TRBD2 (5 bases each). Trimming took off 3 bases at V and 0 bases at J, with 10 bases between the two ends. This CDR3 has 15 residues. Germline V lookup: CDR1 LNHDA, CDR2 SQIVND (reference sequence). CDR3 in DNA: TGTGCCAGTAGTATCGGGGCAGCTAGCACAGATACGCAGTATTTT. Encoded protein: CASSIGAASTDTQYF. Drawing the rest from reference TRBV19 and TRBJ2-3, the complete variable domain is DGGITQSPKYLFRKEGQNVTLSCEQNLNHDAMYWYRQDPGQGLRLIYYSQIVNDFQKGDIAEGYSVSREKKESFPLTVTSAQKNPTAFYLCASSIGAASTDTQYFGPGTRLTVL.

The chain joins TRBV29-1 to TRBJ2-7; 7 bases agree with TRBD1. Germline CDR1 SQVTM, CDR2 ANQGSEA. Unmatched junction bases numbered 7, after V lost 8 bases and J lost 3 bases. The CDR3 totals 12 residues. The CDR3 spells CSSVGQHYEQYF. The CDR3 DNA is TGCAGCTCGGTGGGACAGCACTACGAGCAGTACTTC.

At least ten counts were recorded for this clonotype. This chain connects TRBV20-1 to TRBJ1-2; D is uncertain. Germline assignment: CDR1 DFQATT and CDR2 SNEGSKA (reference sequence). Trimming shortened V by 0 bases and J by 4 bases, and 9 bases separated the two germline ends. CDR3 length equals 13 residues. The CDR3 protein is CSAREGRRYGYTF. The CDR3, as DNA: TGCAGTGCTAGAGAGGGCAGGCGCTATGGCTACACCTTC.

The V and J genes are TRBV15 and TRBJ1-5, with a possible D match to TRBD1 (5 bases). CDR1 and CDR2 from the germline V gene are LNHNV and YYDKDF (reference sequence). The CDR3 is made up of 16 amino acids. V lost 3 bases and J lost 2, with 14 bases in between. As DNA, the CDR3 is TGTGCCACCAGCAGGTCAGGGAGTTCGGGCAATCAGCCCCAGCATTTT. This encodes CATSRSGSSGNQPQHF.

This clonotype occurred many times. The chain employs TRBV20-1 and TRBJ2-1, with 14 bases lining up with TRBD2. The CDR3 sequence is 16 residues long. CDR1 and CDR2 (germline): DFQATT, SNEGSKA (reference sequence). The V gene end was trimmed by 0 bases and the J gene end by 6 bases; junction bases not matched to a gene: 4. CDR3 sequence: CSARDGTSGGFNEQFF. The CDR3 region has the DNA TGCAGTGCTAGAGACGGGACTAGCGGGGGTTTCAATGAGCAGTTCTTC.

This clonotype was observed a few times. The chain employs TRBV20-1 and TRBJ1-1; 8 bases fit TRBD1. The CDR3 has 17 residues. Germline V gene sequence: CDR1 DFQATT, CDR2 SNEGSKA (reference sequence). V lost 4 bases and J lost 4; bases outside the gene matches: 17. The chain's CDR3 is CSAIRTGRTFSSTEAFF. The DNA of the CDR3 is TGCAGTGCTATCCGGACAGGGCGGACTTTTTCGAGCACTGAAGCTTTCTTT.

In its sample, this clonotype was seen many times. The chain is built from TRBV12-3 or TRBV12-4 and TRBJ1-4; TRBD1 matches 8 bases. This CDR3 is built from 16 residues. Trimming took 6 bases from V and 8 from J; bases not matched to a gene: 14. The CDR3 nucleotides are TGTGCCAGCAGGTTGTCCCGACAGGGGTATTGGGAAAAACTGTTTTTT. Translation gives CASRLSRQGYWEKLFF.

As regards this clonotype: Relative to the germline gene, one junction end is altered; a read error may explain this. J is TRBJ1-5 and V is TRBV12-3 or TRBV12-4; D is undetermined. This CDR3 spans 13 amino acids. The CDR3 region is CASSLEERQPQHF. The CDR3 DNA sequence: TGTGCCAGCAGCTTAGAAGAGAGGCAGCCCCAGCATTTT.

This clonotype was recorded many times. The chain is built from TRBV27 and TRBJ2-3, with 11 bases lining up with TRBD2. Trimming at V came to 3 bases and at J to 5 bases, leaving 4 bases not matched to a gene. This CDR3 is 15 amino acids long. In germline, CDR1 is MNHEY, CDR2 SMNVEV (reference sequence). The CDR3 coding sequence is TGTGCCAGCAGTTTCCTAGCGGGGGGACTAGATACGCAGTATTTT. Translation: CASSFLAGGLDTQYF.

The chain carries TRBV28 and TRBJ2-5; maybe TRBD1 (6 bases). V was trimmed by 1 base and J by 5 bases, leaving 23 bases between them. Germline V lookup: CDR1 MDHEN, CDR2 SYDVKM. The CDR3 has 18 amino acids. The CDR3 DNA is TGTGCCAGCAGTTTATTCCAGTTTACCGGGACAAAGAGCGAGACCCAGTACTTC. This codes for CASSLFQFTGTKSETQYF.

This clonotype occurred a few times. This sequence joins TRBV4-1 and TRBJ1-6; tentative D call: TRBD1 (5 bases). V gave up 3 bases and J gave up 13 bases, with 10 bases separating them. The CDR3 runs 12 residues. Germline V CDR1 and CDR2: MGHRA, YSYEKL. The CDR3 DNA reads as TGCGCCAGCAGCCAGGCAGGGAATCCCCTCCACTTT. This gives the protein CASSQAGNPLHF.

This clonotype was observed many times. The chain uses TRBV7-9 and TRBJ2-1; perhaps TRBD2 as D (7 bases). V gave up 5 bases and J gave up 10 bases, with 21 bases separating them. CDR1 is SEHNR and CDR2 is FQNEAQ in the germline V gene (reference sequence). This CDR3 comprises 15 residues. CDR3 coding DNA: TGTGCCAGCAGCCCCATAGGCGGGGGCCCTGAGGAGCAGTTCTTC. It is translated as CASSPIGGGPEEQFF.

This clonotype was observed a few times. The chain recombines TRBV11-2 with TRBJ2-6; D remains ambiguous. The V gene lost 5 bases and the J gene lost 0 bases, with 17 bases spanning the gap. Germline values: CDR1 SGHAT, CDR2 FQNNGV. This CDR3 is 18 amino acids long. CDR3 region: CASSPPGPIYSGANVLTF. In nucleotides, the CDR3 is TGTGCCAGCAGCCCGCCCGGGCCGATATACTCTGGGGCCAACGTCCTGACTTTC.

In this sample, this clonotype turned up many times. This chain links TRBV20-1 with TRBJ2-3, with a weak D call TRBD2 (5 bases). Trimming left V 2 bases short and J 5 bases short, with 8 bases between. The CDR3 consists of 12 residues. Germline CDR1 and CDR2: DFQATT and SNEGSKA (reference sequence). The CDR3 loop is CSARSSGDTQYF. DNA for the CDR3: TGCAGTGCTAGATCGAGCGGAGATACGCAGTATTTT.

This clonotype was detected ten times or more. V and J are TRBV10-2 and TRBJ2-5, with D tentatively TRBD1 (5 bases). Per germline, CDR1 WSHSY and CDR2 SAAADI. V lost 4 bases to trimming and J lost 5 bases, with 11 bases between them. This CDR3 is 13 amino acids long. The DNA for the CDR3 is TGCGCCAGCAGTGGTGGGGCCAGGGAGACCCAGTACTTC. Amino acids: CASSGGARETQYF.

This sequence joins TRBV5-1 and TRBJ2-2; unclear D gene. Germline CDR1 is SGHRS and CDR2 is YFSETQ. CDR3 size: 13 residues. The V gene lost 5 bases and the J gene lost 3 bases, with 8 bases spanning the gap. This chain's CDR3 is CASRSQDTGELFF. DNA for the CDR3: TGCGCCAGCAGATCGCAGGACACCGGGGAGCTGTTTTTT.

This rearrangement joins TRBV5-5 to TRBJ2-6; maybe TRBD1 (6 bases). Germline V gene data show CDR1 as SGHKS and CDR2 as YYEKEE (reference sequence). The CDR3 sequence is 17 residues long. V dropped 5 bases and J dropped 0 bases, with 15 bases sitting between them. The CDR3 DNA reads TGTGCCAGCAGGGCCGGGACAAAACACTCTGGGGCCAACGTCCTGACTTTC. This gives the protein CASRAGTKHSGANVLTF. Based on the CDR3 plus reference TRBV5-5 and TRBJ2-6, the full variable domain is DAGVTQSPTHLIKTRGQQVTLRCSPISGHKSVSWYQQVLGQGPQFIFQYYEKEERGRGNFPDRFSARQFPNYSSELNVNALLLGDSALYLCASRAGTKHSGANVLTFGAGSRLTVL.

This clonotype was detected a few times. The genes are TRBV4-1 and TRBJ1-4; D ambiguous. Trimming pared 0 bases from V and 0 bases from J, leaving 14 bases between. CDR1 and CDR2 (germline): MGHRA, YSYEKL. This CDR3 is 18 amino acids long. In DNA form, the CDR3 reads TGCGCCAGCAGCCAAGATATAGGGCAGGCATCAACTAATGAAAAACTGTTTTTT. Encoded protein: CASSQDIGQASTNEKLFF.